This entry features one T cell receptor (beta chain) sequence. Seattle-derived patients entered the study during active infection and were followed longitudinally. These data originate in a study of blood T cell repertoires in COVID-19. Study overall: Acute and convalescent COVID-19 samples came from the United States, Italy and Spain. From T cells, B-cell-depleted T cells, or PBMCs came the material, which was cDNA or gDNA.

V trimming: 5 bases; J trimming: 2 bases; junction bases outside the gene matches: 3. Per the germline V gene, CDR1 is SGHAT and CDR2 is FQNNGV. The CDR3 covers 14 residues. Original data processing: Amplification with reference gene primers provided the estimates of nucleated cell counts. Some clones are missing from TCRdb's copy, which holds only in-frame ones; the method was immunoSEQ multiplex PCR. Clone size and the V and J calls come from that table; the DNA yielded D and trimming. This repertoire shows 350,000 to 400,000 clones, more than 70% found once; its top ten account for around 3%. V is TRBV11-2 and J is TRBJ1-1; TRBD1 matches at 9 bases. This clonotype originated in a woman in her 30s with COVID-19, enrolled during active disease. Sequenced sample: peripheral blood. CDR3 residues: CASSVQGANTEAFF. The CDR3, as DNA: TGTGCCAGCAGCGTACAGGGGGCTAACACTGAAGCTTTCTTT.